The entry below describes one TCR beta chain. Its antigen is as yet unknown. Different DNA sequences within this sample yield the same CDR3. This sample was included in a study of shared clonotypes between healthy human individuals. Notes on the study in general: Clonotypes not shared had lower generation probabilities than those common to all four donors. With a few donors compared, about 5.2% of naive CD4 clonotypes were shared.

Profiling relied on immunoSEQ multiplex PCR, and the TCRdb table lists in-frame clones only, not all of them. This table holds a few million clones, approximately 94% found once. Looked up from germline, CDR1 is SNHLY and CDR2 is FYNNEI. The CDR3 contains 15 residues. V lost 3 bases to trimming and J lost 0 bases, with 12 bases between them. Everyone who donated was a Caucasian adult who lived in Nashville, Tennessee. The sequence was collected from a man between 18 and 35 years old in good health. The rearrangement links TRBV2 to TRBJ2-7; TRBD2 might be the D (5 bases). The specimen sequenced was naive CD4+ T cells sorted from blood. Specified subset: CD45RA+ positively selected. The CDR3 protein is CASSEAGRGSYEQYF. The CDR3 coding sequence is TGTGCCAGCAGTGAGGCTGGACGGGGCTCCTACGAGCAGTACTTC.